The clone carrying this T cell receptor (beta chain) has at least ten counts. The sample belongs to a study of regulatory T cells in long-lasting Graves disease. The germline V gene encodes CDR1 SNHLY and CDR2 FYNNEI. This CDR3 spans 13 amino acids. Trimming left V 7 bases short and J 8 bases short, with 15 bases between. Time point indicated: newly diagnosed GD, antithyroid drugs for less than 3 months. PBMCs were the source of the RNA used for TCR sequencing. A roughly 9-milliliter sample of peripheral blood was drawn into EDTA tubes. In building TCR beta libraries, iRepertoire HTBI primers were used together with Arm-PCR of CDR3 regions. MiXCR, run by TCRdb on the multiplex PCR reads, gives a single entry per CDR3 protein. This table holds about 450,000 distinct CDR3 sequences, about a sixth found once. A further study also used this sample, focusing on T cells in Graves' hyperthyroidism and ophthalmopathy. This second report adds: The HTBI primer set was used in a first-round RT-PCR of the TCR CDR3. Blood also held most thyroid clonotypes expanded beyond 0.001. The model foresaw ophthalmopathy a median roughly 6 months prior to onset.

The sample was peripheral blood mononuclear cells (PBMCs), taken at new diagnosis, from a patient treated with antithyroid drugs. This sequence joins TRBV2 and TRBJ2-4; D is unresolved. The clonotype originates from a woman in her twenties or thirties with Graves disease. The CDR3 nucleotides are TGTGCCAGCACAATAACCCGGAGTGACATTCAGTACTTC. It yields the protein CASTITRSDIQYF.